The source of this T cell receptor (beta chain) is a study of blood T cell repertoires in COVID-19. The overall study: Acute-phase and convalescent COVID-19 samples originated in the United States, Italy and Spain. PBMCs, B-cell-depleted T cells, or T cells were the source of the cDNA or gDNA that made up the material.

Authors' processing steps: Amplified reference gene primers provided the basis for estimating nucleated cell counts. This table comes from immunoSEQ multiplex PCR, and its TCRdb copy is limited to in-frame clones, with some not included. V, J and clone size derive from that table, while D and trimming were established from the DNA sequence. Of fewer than 250,000 clones listed, 83% are singletons. This CDR3 comprises 15 residues. V lost 0 bases, J lost 7 bases, and 5 bases stayed unmatched. From germline, CDR1 is SGHKS and CDR2 YYEKEE (reference sequence). Source material: peripheral blood. This sequence was found in a man aged 50 to 59 with active or convalescent COVID-19. This sequence joins TRBV5-5 and TRBJ2-1, with 9 bases lining up with TRBD1. This CDR3 reads CASSLEGTGLNEQFF. CDR3 coding DNA: TGTGCCAGCAGCTTGGAAGGGACAGGGCTGAATGAGCAGTTCTTC.